A selection of T cell receptor beta chains follows, all from one sample in a study of shared clonotypes between healthy human individuals. The table came from immunoSEQ multiplex PCR; TCRdb's copy has only in-frame clones and leaves some out. This table holds 1.4 million to 1.5 million clones, roughly 96% found once. What was sequenced was naive CD4+ T cells sorted from blood. Receptors originate from a young man in good health. Both conserved end residues are part of each CDR3.

CDR3aa: CASSGGLAGQYNEQFF
v_gene: TRBV9

CDR3aa: CASSRPTGENTGELFF
v_gene: TRBV7-6

CDR3aa: CASSTLPGALSNQPQHF
v_gene: TRBV19

CDR3aa: CASSPKSNEKLFF
v_gene: TRBV18

CDR3aa: CASSLGRNTEAFF
v_gene: TRBV7-2

CDR3aa: CASSLWVGTGYYEQYF
v_gene: TRBV7-2

CDR3aa: CASSGLITDTQYF
v_gene: TRBV10-1

CDR3aa: CASSLDVSAQPQHF
v_gene: TRBV7-2

CDR3aa: CASSDGSAWVNEKLFF
v_gene: TRBV28

CDR3aa: CASSPGTFGSYEQYF
v_gene: TRBV14

CDR3aa: CSGGHRSPMNTEAFF
v_gene: TRBV29-1

CDR3aa: CATAPRGSPDTQYF
v_gene: TRBV19

CDR3aa: CSVRRGGGTEAFF
v_gene: TRBV29-1

CDR3aa: CASSSGTSGRGETQYF
v_gene: TRBV5-4

CDR3aa: CASSPRDSTIGYTF
v_gene: TRBV7-6

CDR3aa: CASSSTEAFF
v_gene: TRBV28

CDR3aa: CASSRRQGGYEQYF
v_gene: TRBV7-2

CDR3aa: CASSLLAGVYNEQFF
v_gene: TRBV5-1

CDR3aa: CASGANYNEQFF
v_gene: TRBV5-1

CDR3aa: CATHKGDTIYF
v_gene: TRBV19

CDR3aa: CASSLRQGGVTGELFF
v_gene: TRBV11-2

CDR3aa: CASSWQRAPSTDTQYF
v_gene: TRBV5-1

CDR3aa: CASSVSPRSGYEQYF
v_gene: TRBV9

CDR3aa: CASSESGVPGQYF
v_gene: TRBV10-1

CDR3aa: CASRRELYNEQFF
v_gene: TRBV11-2

CDR3aa: CASSLRLAGGGEQFF
v_gene: TRBV7-2

CDR3aa: CSVDRTSEQETQYF
v_gene: TRBV29-1

CDR3aa: CASGAGVISYNEQFF
v_gene: TRBV9

CDR3aa: CASGYRDFTDTQYF
v_gene: TRBV5-1

CDR3aa: CASSLGGARDTEAFF
v_gene: TRBV5-1

CDR3aa: CASSLFKASARTYEQYF
v_gene: TRBV28

CDR3aa: CASSVRIGLGQGGTGELFF
v_gene: TRBV6-1

CDR3aa: CAWSSTIHRTSGSYEQYF
v_gene: TRBV30

CDR3aa: CSVEKDRVTGELFF
v_gene: TRBV29-1

CDR3aa: CASSDGTNGYEQYF
v_gene: TRBV25-1

CDR3aa: CASSGTSGRYNEQFF
v_gene: TRBV6-1

CDR3aa: CASSAGLTYNEQFF
v_gene: TRBV9

CDR3aa: CASSGLGGAGNNEQFF
v_gene: TRBV2

CDR3aa: CASSLSTGQETQYF
v_gene: TRBV7-6

CDR3aa: CASSMDRVVYGYTF
v_gene: TRBV28

CDR3aa: CASTQGIDQPQHF
v_gene: TRBV6-1

CDR3aa: CASSVSRGFGGYTF
v_gene: TRBV2

CDR3aa: CASSLSLAGYKSYEQYF
v_gene: TRBV11-2

CDR3aa: CATKGTAKETQYF
v_gene: TRBV19

CDR3aa: CASSSDSYEQYF
v_gene: TRBV5-1

CDR3aa: CASSMTGGVGNIQYF
v_gene: TRBV18

CDR3aa: CASSSQGRGTEAFF
v_gene: TRBV5-4

CDR3aa: CASSSIRDTIVQYF
v_gene: TRBV11-2

CDR3aa: CASSFPGLAGGETQYF
v_gene: TRBV6-6

CDR3aa: CASTLSTDTQYF
v_gene: TRBV28

CDR3aa: CASSLGVSYEQYF
v_gene: TRBV7-2

CDR3aa: CASSPPGLTNTGELFF
v_gene: TRBV5-6

CDR3aa: CASSPFGRANVLTF
v_gene: TRBV14

CDR3aa: CASTGQNEKLFF
v_gene: TRBV28